Below, one T cell receptor beta chain is given with its context. It has no known antigen specificity. One base away there is no much larger clone; base qualities are not given. This entry is derived from a study of cytomegalovirus exposure and HLA in healthy donors (dated by TCRdb to about 2017). Some background on the complete study: In an earlier analysis of several hundred of the donors, about 270 Gb of sequence data and about 110 million unique TCR beta sequences from about 190 million T cells were reported. An early release that covered about 600 HLA-typed donors contained around 300 gigabases of sequencing data and tens of millions of unique TCR sequences. Of the roughly 400 genotyped donors, 81% were placed in the genetic ancestry cluster associated with self-reported Caucasian donors. The study was designed to test whether signatures of past pathogen exposure could be identified by cataloging public T cell receptors. The study used immunosequencing to profile the T cell repertoires of 670 or so subjects and linked those repertoires to cytomegalovirus serostatus. A separate validation cohort of 100 to 150 different subjects was used in addition to the approximately 610-subject first cohort. To predict cytomegalovirus infection status, the study combined high-throughput TCR immunosequencing, statistical association of individual TCRs with disease status, and machine learning. To study patterns of TCR occurrence, a later analysis re-analyzed previously published TCR beta repertoires from 700 or so donors and added high-resolution HLA genotyping. Rather than drawing on any new phenotypic data, the later analysis identified candidate immune exposures from TCR beta sequences and the way those sequences occurred across donors. An earlier analysis of more than 450 of the donors used high-throughput TCR beta sequencing to judge whether each TCR beta V gene segment behaved as functional or pseudogenic. Donor age, sex, ethnicity and CMV serostatus were compiled together with the repertoire data. A later genetic analysis took genome-wide SNP genotypes for about 65% of the roughly 670 donors and used that subset as a discovery cohort. Every repertoire in the discovery cohort had been generated on one and the same sequencing platform. HLA typing covered class I and class II loci at four-digit resolution. The number of typed donors differed by locus: about 620-630 for A, B, C, DRB1 and DQB1; approximately 520 for DQA1; approximately 600 for DPA1; and around 490 for DPB1. Four or five DR-DQ haplotypes were treated as single units for association and clustering because of strong linkage in the cohort. Among some 400 genotyped donors of the cohort, an average of roughly 230,000 unique TCR beta nucleotide sequences was sequenced per donor, of which about 18% were non-productive. Here is what the overall study found, with its caveats: Because HLA typing was unavailable for some donors at each locus, only the typed subset was used in association tests. In this cohort, only TCR beta chains were sequenced, and detectable features were limited by the absence of alpha or paired-chain data. Compared with equally common non-associated chains, HLA-associated TCR beta chains in a later analysis were more clonally expanded and had lower generation probabilities. A later analysis found that TCR association rates varied across HLA loci, with DRB1 alleles showing the most associated TCRs and HLA-C alleles the fewest. A later analysis found that most CMV-associated TCR beta chains appeared HLA-restricted, with HLA associations seemingly driven largely by CMV exposure. A later genetic analysis associated a missense DCLRE1C variant with V-gene and J-gene trimming of TCR beta chains, and an independent cohort replicated the association. Because counts were too low, 15 to 20 rarely observed V segments, including chromosome 9 orphons, were excluded from the earlier analysis of around 590 of the donors. Some IMGT-functional V segments, including TRBV6-2 and TRBV6-3, could not be distinguished by the 87-base-pair reads and were therefore excluded. Linkage disequilibrium might explain the correlated functional status among segregating V segments, but an unknown experimental factor could not be excluded. Immune exposure information for the cohort was limited to CMV serostatus. Most TCR sequences were seen in very few donors, while some public TCRs were found in many individuals. The authors suggested that the approach could potentially be extended to other disease states and immunological phenotypes. A further reported finding was that TCR beta sequences accurately predicted the HLA-A and HLA-B alleles for most subjects in the first cohort. Broadly in line with IMGT annotations, most TCR beta V segments showed up in productive rearrangements about 90% or about 30% of the time in an earlier analysis of roughly 590 of the donors. The classifier was reported to diagnose cytomegalovirus status with high specificity and sensitivity in both the original cohort and the validation cohort. In a later analysis, more than 15,000 TCR beta sequences were associated with specific HLA alleles at a false discovery rate of 0.05. Roughly uniform sequencing depth across donors was assumed in presence/absence analyses, although this assumption may not hold. The study listed 150 to 200 TCR beta chains as associated with cytomegalovirus. Several of the top co-occurrence clusters appeared to be linked to parvovirus B19, influenza, CMV and Epstein-Barr virus, according to a later analysis. According to a later genetic analysis, donors in an Asian-associated ancestry cluster had fewer N-insertions in productive TCRs than the approximately 670-donor mean. A few of the identified cytomegalovirus-associated TCR beta chains were confirmed in vitro to be specific for cytomegalovirus antigens. The sequencing pipeline was judged likely to have produced a cluster of highly shared sequence variants as a technical artifact. When HLA alleles, especially DR and DQ, strongly co-occurred, TCR associations were difficult to assign to individual alleles.

V is clipped by 3 bases and J by 4 bases, and the sequence between their germline boundaries is 9 bases long. Taken from cysteine to phenylalanine, the CDR3 has 13 residues. Only CDR3 DNA is held: 39 bases, read in frame from base 1. The germline V gene gives CDR1 as SGHAT and CDR2 as FQNNGV. The library came from the immunoSEQ multiplex PCR assay. For the multiplex PCR, a mixture combining 60 forward primers for TCR Vbeta segments and 13 reverse primers for TCR Jbeta segments was used. Amplification of the CDR3 region of rearranged TCR beta genes was performed with a multiplex PCR assay on genomic DNA. Amplified TCR beta libraries were sequenced as 87-base-pair reads on the Illumina HiSeq System. Processing in the source paper ran as follows. A later analysis tallied roughly 78 million unique TCR beta chains across the 666 repertoires, and roughly 11 million of those chains were shared by two or more donors. Raw reads were error-corrected and collapsed into unique sequences by a nearest-neighbor algorithm in which closely related sequences were merged to remove PCR and sequencing errors. Alignment of CDR3 sequences to IMGT reference sequences was used to assign V, D and J gene segments. Each retained sequence needed at least a six-nucleotide match to both a V gene segment and a J gene segment. A rearrangement was called productive if the CDR3 had no stop codons and remained in frame with V and J, and every other rearrangement was called non-productive. CDR3 was defined by IMGT convention, running from the second conserved V-encoded cysteine to the conserved J-encoded phenylalanine. In an earlier analysis of just under 600 of the donors, sequences lacking an unambiguous match to a single V gene segment were excluded. In an earlier analysis of some 590 of the donors, V segments were called functional above 56.7% productive rearrangements and were called segregating when the between-donor standard deviation exceeded 5%. A statistical classification framework was built to diagnose cytomegalovirus status from the catalog of TCR beta chain sequences. In a later analysis, TCR nucleotide sequences were compared against IMGT/GENE-DB human TR gene sequences so that V and J genes could be assigned. Using the TCRdist pipeline, a later analysis assigned CDR3 sequences along with most-parsimonious VDJ recombination scenarios. A later analysis defined each TCR beta chain by its CDR3 amino acid sequence plus V-gene family, and excluded reads lacking a unique V-gene family. In a later analysis, 500 to 700 highly shared, low-generation-probability nucleotide sequences were removed to address suspected cross-contamination and a sequencing artifact. In a later analysis, a clonal expansion index was calculated for each public chain from normalized within-repertoire ranks of inferred template counts. A later analysis computed generation probabilities with a VDJ recombination model fitted to out-of-frame rearrangements, and checked the results against IGoR. In a later analysis, hypergeometric tests were used to score TCR-TCR, TCR-HLA and TCR-CMV co-occurrence, with a repertoire-size bias correction applied to TCR pairs. A later analysis estimated false discovery rates by permuting HLA or CMV assignments 20 times. In a later analysis, co-occurring TCRs were grouped with DBSCAN, and TCRdist sequence similarity was added when clustering was performed within HLA-allele-positive subsets. Repertoires with fewer than 30,000 or more than 120,000 public chains were left out of co-occurrence clustering, as were five repertoires with anomalous nucleotide sharing. This immuneACCESS table, as held by TCRdb, lists in-frame sequences with V and J called but not all clones. Of the missing ones, under half trace to an unresolved V gene in checked studies; the others have no known cause. V and J calls and clone size follow that table, whereas D and trimming were derived from the DNA. Present in this sample are some 200,000 clones, roughly 80% of which were seen just once. The ten largest account for about a sixth of the sample.

The cohort was made up of about 670 healthy bone marrow donors. All cohort members were sampled while nominally healthy, although unrecorded immune exposures were likely present. The donor tested CMV seronegative and was one of the 352 seronegative cohort members. Every donor gave a peripheral blood sample, and the peripheral blood mononuclear cells from that sample were used for TCR beta sequencing. Genomic DNA was extracted from the blood cell samples with the Qiagen DNeasy Blood Extraction Kit. Sequenced sample: PBMCs. The clonotype comes from a man aged 35 to 55 in good health and CMV-seronegative. The rearrangement combines TRBV11-2 with TRBJ1-2; the D gene is perhaps TRBD1, from 6 matching bases. The base sequence is TGTGCCAGCAGCTTCGGACAGTCCTATGGCTACACCTTC. This encodes CASSFGQSYGYTF.